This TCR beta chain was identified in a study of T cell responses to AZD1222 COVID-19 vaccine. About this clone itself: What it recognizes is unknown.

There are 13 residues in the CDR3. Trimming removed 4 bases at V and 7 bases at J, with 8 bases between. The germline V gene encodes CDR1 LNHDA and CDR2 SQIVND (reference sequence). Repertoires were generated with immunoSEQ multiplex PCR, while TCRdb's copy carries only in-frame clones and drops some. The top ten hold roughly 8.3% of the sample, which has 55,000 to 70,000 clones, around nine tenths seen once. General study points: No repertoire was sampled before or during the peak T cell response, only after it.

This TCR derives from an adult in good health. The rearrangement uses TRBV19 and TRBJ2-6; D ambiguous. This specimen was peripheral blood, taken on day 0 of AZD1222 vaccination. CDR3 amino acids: CASSSQTANVLTF. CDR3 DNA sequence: TGTGCCAGTAGTAGCCAGACAGCCAACGTCCTGACTTTC.